A selection of T cell receptor beta chains follows, all from one sample in a study of radiotherapy plus CTLA-4 blockade in lung cancer. Only in-frame clones appear in the TCRdb table, and some are missing; sequencing was by immunoSEQ multiplex PCR. The sample holds over 100,000 clones, approximately 80% seen once. The sample here was peripheral blood, taken from a patient treated with radiotherapy plus ipilimumab. The receptors were sampled from a human donor with non-small cell lung cancer that progressed on radiotherapy plus ipilimumab. Some clones in this sample may be carry-over from other donors' samples. The CDR3 runs from the conserved cysteine through the conserved F or W. The D gene is left open where the match is weak. The size field is filled for only some rows; it gives once, few, many or a size class.

TRBV6-5,-,TRBJ2-3,few,TGTGCCAGCAGGGCCAGCGGCGCAGATACGCAGTATTTT,CASRASGADTQYF
TRBV11-3,TRBD2,TRBJ2-2,few,TGTGCCAGCAGCTTAAGACTCCCTAGCGGATCGCGCACCGGGGAGCTGTTTTTT,CASSLRLPSGSRTGELFF
TRBV7-9,-,TRBJ1-1,-,TGTGCCAGCAGCTTGATAGGCAGACCGAACACTGAAGCTTTCTTT,CASSLIGRPNTEAFF
TRBV28,TRBD2,TRBJ2-7,-,TGTGCCAGCAGTTTGGGGGGGGACCACGAGCAGTACTTC,CASSLGGDHEQYF
TRBV12-5,TRBD1,TRBJ1-4,-,TGTGCTAGTGGTTTGGTACAGGGGATCGGTAATGAAAAACTGTTTTTT,CASGLVQGIGNEKLFF
TRBV2,TRBD2,TRBJ2-3,-,TGTGCCAGCAGTGCGAACGGGGGGGGCACAGATACGCAGTATTTT,CASSANGGGTDTQYF
TRBV27,-,TRBJ1-6,-,TGTGCCAGCAGCCGTCGGACAGCGAATTCACCCCTCCACTTT,CASSRRTANSPLHF
TRBV11-3,-,TRBJ2-3,-,TGTGCCAGCAGCCAAGGAGGTGCGGGGTTTAGCACAGATACGCAGTATTTT,CASSQGGAGFSTDTQYF
TRBV5-1,TRBD2,TRBJ2-3,many,TGCGCCAGCAGCGGAGGCAGGGGGGTGGCTAGCGGGGGGAAACTCACAGATACGCAGTATTTT,CASSGGRGVASGGKLTDTQYF
TRBV2,TRBD2,TRBJ2-4,-,TGTGCCAGCAAACCGGGACTAGCGCAACTAAAGGGGGGGAACATTCAGTACTTC,CASKPGLAQLKGGNIQYF
TRBV5-6,-,TRBJ1-1,-,TGTGCCAGCAGCCCCTACCCAGGGGACCTTACCAACACTGAAGCTTTCTTT,CASSPYPGDLTNTEAFF
TRBV7-9,-,TRBJ1-1,-,TGTGCCAGCAGCTTAGCAAATCGACAGAACACTGAAGCTTTCTTT,CASSLANRQNTEAFF
TRBV6-5,-,TRBJ1-6,once,TGTGCCAGCACCCAACCCCTTTCACCCCTCCACTTT,CASTQPLSPLHF
TRBV6-6,-,TRBJ1-3,-,TGTGCCAGCAGCGCGAAGTCGGGGGAGTATGGAAACACCATATATTTT,CASSAKSGEYGNTIYF
TRBV11-3,-,TRBJ2-7,-,TGTGCCAGCAGCGTCGACAGCAACTCCTACGAGCAGTACTTC,CASSVDSNSYEQYF
TRBV10-3,-,TRBJ1-2,-,TGTGCCTCGAGTGTGGTTCTTGCCCCCAACTATGGCTACACCTTC,CASSVVLAPNYGYTF
TRBV11-2,TRBD1,TRBJ2-4,few,TGTGCCAGCAGCCCTCGACAGGGGAGATTCAAAAACATTCAGTACTTC,CASSPRQGRFKNIQYF
TRBV6-5,-,TRBJ1-1,-,TGTGCCAGCAGTTACTCAACAGGTCGAAACACTGAAGCTTTCTTT,CASSYSTGRNTEAFF
TRBV19,TRBD2,TRBJ2-1,-,TGTGCCAGTAGTATTGGATCGGGGGGTTACAATGAGCAGTTCTTC,CASSIGSGGYNEQFF